Presented here are 29 T cell receptor beta chains from one specimen sequenced in a study of blood T cell repertoires in COVID-19. Only in-frame clones appear in the TCRdb table, and some are missing; sequencing was by immunoSEQ multiplex PCR. Among approximately 300,000 clones listed, roughly 90% were seen once. The sample taken for sequencing was peripheral blood. The receptors were sampled from a man in his forties with acute or convalescent COVID-19.

The chain combines TRBV5-1 with TRBJ2-7, with TRBD1 matching 7 bases. The CDR3 contains 15 residues. V lost 1 base and J lost 2; bases outside the gene matches: 6. CDR1 is SGHRS and CDR2 is YFSETQ in the germline V gene. CDR3 DNA sequence: TGCGCCAGCAGCTTGCTTGGGACAGCCACCTACGAGCAGTACTTC. Translation gives CASSLLGTATYEQYF.

The J gene is TRBJ2-7, the V gene TRBV27; 9 bases match TRBD2. The junction had 7 bases not matched to a gene; V was cut back by 3 bases and J by 4 bases. This CDR3 contains 15 residues. Germline-derived CDR1 and CDR2 are MNHEY and SMNVEV (reference sequence). CDR3 sequence reads: CASSLGGTSYYEQYF. The CDR3 DNA reads as TGTGCCAGCAGTTTGGGGGGGACTAGCTATTACGAGCAGTACTTC.

In its sample, this clone was seen once. The chain carries TRBV6-6 and TRBJ2-1; TRBD2 might be the D (6 bases). Between the trimmed V and J ends, which lost 6 bases and 10 bases, there was a span of 10 bases. The CDR3 spans 11 residues. CDR1 and CDR2 (germline): MNHNY, SVGAGI (reference sequence). CDR3 in DNA: TGTGCCAGCAGCCCGGGGAGGGAGCAGTTCTTC. Translated, it gives CASSPGREQFF.

Only one count was recorded for this clone. The CDR3 DNA reads TGTGCCAGCAGGAGGGGACAGGGGAACACCGGGGAGCTGTTTTTT. Protein sequence: CASRRGQGNTGELFF. V gene TRBV6-5 combines with J gene TRBJ2-2; 9 bases fit TRBD1. The length of the CDR3 is 15 residues. V gave up 6 bases and J gave up 1 base; unmatched junction bases: 3. Germline lookup yields CDR1 MNHEY and CDR2 SVGAGI.

The J gene is TRBJ2-7, the V gene TRBV11-2; possibly TRBD1 for D (5 bases). V was shortened by 0 bases and J by 0 bases, with 21 bases between the two germline ends. The CDR3 extends over 19 amino acids. Germline CDR1 and CDR2: SGHAT and FQNNGV. CDR3: CASSLDRGFFGHPSYEQYF. The CDR3 DNA sequence: TGTGCCAGCAGCTTAGATAGGGGTTTTTTCGGACACCCCTCCTACGAGCAGTACTTC.

In DNA, the CDR3 is TGTGCCAGCAGTTCCGGACAGGGGGCGCGAGACTATGGCTACACCTTC. This encodes CASSSGQGARDYGYTF. This chain links TRBV6-6 with TRBJ1-2; 11 bases are shared with TRBD1. Looked up from germline, CDR1 is MNHNY and CDR2 is SVGAGI (reference sequence). The trim removed 4 bases at V and 3 bases at J, leaving 7 bases unmatched. This CDR3 has 16 residues.

In its sample, this clone was seen once. The rearrangement uses TRBV6-5 and TRBJ2-7, with 7 bases aligning to TRBD1. Germline loops: CDR1 MNHEY, CDR2 SVGAGI. The CDR3 runs to 13 residues. V dropped 5 bases and J dropped 2; count of bases not matched to a gene: 3. CDR3 loop: CASSHRGAYEQYF. Here the CDR3 DNA reads TGTGCCAGCAGTCACAGGGGAGCCTACGAGCAGTACTTC.

This clone has a single count. V is TRBV15 and J is TRBJ2-3, with TRBD2 matching over 10 bases. CDR3 length: 14 residues. J was trimmed by 4 bases and V by 6 bases; bases with no gene match: 4. The V gene's germline CDR1 is LNHNV and CDR2 YYDKDF (reference sequence). CDR3 region: CATRASGGADTQYF. The DNA of the CDR3 is TGTGCCACCAGAGCAAGCGGGGGGGCAGATACGCAGTATTTT.

This chain joins TRBV7-2 and TRBJ2-6; no clear D gene. CDR1 and CDR2 (germline): SGHTA, FQGNSA. This CDR3 region has 15 residues. Trimming removed 5 bases from V and 4 bases from J, with 12 bases in between. The CDR3 loop reads CASSRGATGANVLTF. In DNA form, the CDR3 reads TGTGCCAGCAGCCGTGGAGCCACGGGGGCCAACGTCCTGACTTTC.

The chain combines TRBV5-1 with TRBJ1-2, with TRBD1 matching over 9 bases. The junction had 10 bases not matched to a gene; V was cut back by 4 bases and J by 9 bases. The CDR3 is 14 residues long. In germline, CDR1 is SGHRS, CDR2 YFSETQ. The DNA of the CDR3 is TGCGCCAGCAGCCCTCCGGGACAGGGAGCAAGCTACACCTTC. It encodes CASSPPGQGASYTF. The full variable domain, its missing parts supplied by reference TRBV5-1 and TRBJ1-2, is KAGVTQTPRYLIKTRGQQVTLSCSPISGHRSVSWYQQTPGQGLQFLFEYFSETQRNKGNFPGRFSGRQFSNSRSEMNVSTLELGDSALYLCASSPPGQGASYTFGSGTRLTVV.

The J gene is TRBJ1-2, the V gene TRBV24-1; TRBD1 matches at 7 bases. The CDR3 totals 14 residues. With 4 bases clipped from V and 4 bases from J, the junction kept 5 bases outside the gene matches. Germline loops: CDR1 KGHDR, CDR2 SFDVKD. The CDR3 loop is CATSDVDRAYGYTF. Written as DNA, the CDR3 is TGTGCCACCAGTGACGTTGACAGGGCCTATGGCTACACCTTC.

This clone appeared a few times. This sequence joins TRBV29-1 and TRBJ2-5; D is perhaps TRBD1 (5 bases). There are 13 residues in the CDR3. CDR1 and CDR2 from the germline V gene are SQVTM and ANQGSEA. Between the trimmed V and J ends, which lost 6 bases and 1 base, there was a span of 12 bases. The CDR3 DNA sequence: TGCAGCGTCAAGGGGTTAGCCCAAGAGACCCAGTACTTC. This codes for CSVKGLAQETQYF.

This clone was seen a few times. The rearrangement links TRBV18 to TRBJ1-1; D remains ambiguous. Germline loops: CDR1 KGHSH, CDR2 LQKENI. Trimming removed 3 bases from V and 1 base from J, with 9 bases in between. The CDR3 runs to 14 residues. The CDR3 here is CASSPLEANTEAFF. The CDR3 region has the DNA TGTGCCAGCTCACCCCTAGAAGCGAACACTGAAGCTTTCTTT.

This chain connects TRBV30 to TRBJ1-2; TRBD1 matches 8 bases. Germline loops: CDR1 GTSNPN, CDR2 SVGIG (reference sequence). Trimming removed 0 bases from V and 4 bases from J; junction bases left unmatched: 13. The CDR3 spans 17 residues. As DNA, the CDR3 is TGTGCCTGGAGTGTAATGTCGGGGCAGGGGGCCATCTATGGCTACACCTTC. Amino acid sequence: CAWSVMSGQGAIYGYTF.

This rearrangement joins TRBV19 to TRBJ1-3; D remains ambiguous. This CDR3 contains 16 residues. Germline V gene lookup returns CDR1 LNHDA and CDR2 SQIVND (reference sequence). Trimming removed 5 bases from V and 0 bases from J, with 14 bases in between. The CDR3 spells CASSVQALFSGNTIYF. CDR3 sequence (DNA): TGTGCCAGTAGTGTTCAGGCGCTCTTCTCTGGAAACACCATATATTTT.

The chain links TRBV24-1 to TRBJ2-2; D is uncertain. The germline V gene encodes CDR1 KGHDR and CDR2 SFDVKD. The CDR3 loop spans 13 amino acids. Trimming took 2 bases from V and 10 from J, leaving 10 bases between them. CDR3 amino acids: CATSDSWPPELFF. For the CDR3, the DNA is TGTGCCACCAGTGATTCTTGGCCTCCGGAGCTGTTTTTT.

As DNA, the CDR3 is TGTGCCAGCAGCCCACAGGGAAGAAACACTGAAGCTTTCTTT. This encodes CASSPQGRNTEAFF. The V gene is TRBV11-2, the J gene TRBJ1-1; maybe TRBD1 (6 bases). This CDR3 has 14 residues. The germline gives CDR1 SGHAT, CDR2 FQNNGV. Trimming cost V 5 bases and J 2 bases, with 12 bases left between them.

V usage is TRBV5-4 and J usage is TRBJ1-5; D ambiguous. The CDR3 is 13 residues long. V dropped 0 bases and J dropped 8 bases, with 9 bases sitting between them. The germline CDR1 and CDR2 sequences are SGHNT and YYREEE (reference sequence). The CDR3 DNA sequence: TGTGCCAGCAGCTTGGGAATTGGCAAGCCCCAGCATTTT. This gives the protein CASSLGIGKPQHF.

The chain couples TRBV19 to TRBJ1-5, with D possibly being TRBD1 (5 bases). V was trimmed by 0 bases and J by 7 bases, leaving 16 bases between them. Looked up from germline, CDR1 is LNHDA and CDR2 is SQIVND (reference sequence). The CDR3 totals 16 residues. The CDR3 region is CASSIDRGGEGQPQHF. The CDR3 nucleotides read TGTGCCAGTAGTATAGATCGGGGGGGAGAGGGCCAGCCCCAGCATTTT.

This clone was counted a few times. This chain links TRBV27 with TRBJ2-3; 7 nucleotides match TRBD1. Germline V gene data show CDR1 as MNHEY and CDR2 as SMNVEV (reference sequence). This CDR3 spans 14 amino acids. The V segment lost 3 bases and the J segment 6 bases; nucleotides outside the gene matches: 6. The CDR3 here is CASSLDRSFDTQYF. DNA of the CDR3: TGTGCCAGCAGTTTGGACAGGTCGTTCGATACGCAGTATTTT.

Remarks on this clone: The sample has other DNA sequences that encode this CDR3 too. J is TRBJ1-1 and V is TRBV3-1 (or the pseudogene TRBV3-2); a possible D gene is TRBD1 (5 bases). The germline V gene has CDR1 LGHDT and CDR2 YNNKEL (reference sequence). V was clipped by 4 bases and J by 2 bases, with 8 bases between them. The CDR3 contains 13 residues. The CDR3 here is CASSRGLNTEAFF. CDR3 coding DNA: TGTGCCAGCAGCCGGGGCCTTAACACTGAAGCTTTCTTT.

The CDR3 DNA is TGTGCCAGCAGCAGCGGGACGCTTGAGCAGTTCTTC. Translating it yields CASSSGTLEQFF. The J gene is TRBJ2-1, the V gene TRBV5-6; TRBD2 matches at 7 bases. This CDR3 contains 12 residues. V was clipped by 4 bases and J by 9 bases; unmatched bases: 4. From germline, CDR1 is SGHDT and CDR2 YYEEEE. The full variable domain, completed using reference TRBV5-6 and TRBJ2-1, is DAGVTQSPTHLIKTRGQQVTLRCSPKSGHDTVSWYQQALGQGPQFIFQYYEEEERQRGNFPDRFSGHQFPNYSSELNVNALLLGDSALYLCASSSGTLEQFFGPGTRLTVL.

The gene calls are TRBV2 and TRBJ2-7, with a tentative D call TRBD1 (6 bases). This CDR3 has 13 amino acids. Trimming left V 8 bases short and J 3 bases short, with 14 bases between. Germline CDR1 is SNHLY and CDR2 is FYNNEI. CDR3 in DNA: TGTGCCAGCGTCAGGGGTCTTAACTACGAGCAGTACTTC. It translates to CASVRGLNYEQYF.

The V call is TRBV29-1, the J call TRBJ1-1, with 8 bases lining up with TRBD1. J gave up 11 bases and V 8 bases, and 13 bases lay outside the gene matches. The CDR3 is 12 residues long. Germline-derived CDR1 and CDR2 are SQVTM and ANQGSEA. CDR3 loop: CSTLWAGGEAFF. The CDR3 DNA reads TGCAGCACCCTATGGGCAGGGGGCGAGGCTTTCTTT.

This rearrangement joins TRBV11-2 to TRBJ1-4; perhaps TRBD1 as D (6 bases). Germline CDR1 and CDR2: SGHAT and FQNNGV. CDR3 length: 14 amino acids. V was trimmed by 4 bases and J by 8 bases, leaving 14 bases between them. CDR3 in amino acids: CASSWVEGGEKLFF. The CDR3 DNA sequence: TGTGCCAGCAGCTGGGTGGAGGGGGGGGAAAAACTGTTTTTT.

This chain links TRBV6-5 with TRBJ1-2; 7 nucleotides line up with TRBD1. V shed 4 bases, J shed 8 bases, and the junction held 7 bases outside the gene matches. Per the germline V gene, CDR1 is MNHEY and CDR2 is SVGAGI. The CDR3 is made up of 13 amino acids. CDR3 in DNA: TGTGCCAGCAGTTTCACAGGGGAAGTAGGCTACACCTTC. This gives the protein CASSFTGEVGYTF.

This clone was recorded a few times. The rearrangement links TRBV2 to TRBJ1-1; 10 bases are a match to TRBD1. V dropped 4 bases and J dropped 11; count of bases not matched to a gene: 10. This CDR3 region has 14 residues. From germline, CDR1 is SNHLY and CDR2 FYNNEI. The CDR3 nucleotides read TGTGCCAGCAGTGCATCCGGGACAGGGGCCCCTGCTTTCTTT. Encoded protein: CASSASGTGAPAFF.

J is TRBJ2-7 and V is TRBV5-5; D gene unclear. CDR1 and CDR2 (germline): SGHKS, YYEKEE (reference sequence). There are 14 residues in the CDR3. V lost 1 base and J 0 bases, leaving 8 bases between the germline ends. CDR3 coding DNA: TGTGCCAGCAGCTTGTATGGTAGCTCCTACGAGCAGTACTTC. Its protein is CASSLYGSSYEQYF.

The chain carries TRBV29-1 and TRBJ2-5; maybe TRBD1 (6 bases). Trimming stripped 7 bases from V and 4 bases from J, with 16 bases between. Germline CDR1 SQVTM, CDR2 ANQGSEA. The CDR3 extends over 13 amino acids. CDR3 nucleotides: TGCAGCGCCCAAAAGGGCAGGGGAGAGACCCAGTACTTC. Amino acids: CSAQKGRGETQYF.